This T cell receptor beta chain was captured in a study of T cell changes during pregnancy in multiple sclerosis. Germline CDR1 is SGHTA and CDR2 is FQGNSA. The CDR3 loop spans 13 amino acids. Germline trimming cut 5 bases from V and 11 bases from J; bases unmatched to any gene: 11. The method was immunoSEQ multiplex PCR; TCRdb's version includes in-frame clones alone and lacks a portion of them. The sample yields some 38,000 clones, over 90% seen once. The rearrangement joins TRBV7-2 to TRBJ2-7, with 8 bases that match TRBD2. The starting material was CD4+ T cells from peripheral blood mononuclear cells, obtained after pregnancy. This TCR was sampled from a female donor in good health, enrolled as a control in a pregnancy study. The CDR3 loop reads CASSPPPQREKYF. CDR3 in DNA: TGTGCCAGCAGCCCTCCCCCCCAGCGGGAGAAGTACTTC. Using reference TRBV7-2 and TRBJ2-7 for the parts outside the CDR3, the full variable domain is GAGVSQSPSNKVTEKGKDVELRCDPISGHTALYWYRQSLGQGLEFLIYFQGNSAPDKSGLPSDRFSAERTGGSVSTLTIQRTQQEDSAVYLCASSPPPQREKYFGPGTRLTVT.